Listed below are T cell receptor beta chains from one sample, sequenced in a study of T cell changes during pregnancy in multiple sclerosis. Profiled with immunoSEQ multiplex PCR; TCRdb holds only in-frame clones, not every one. The table includes over 100,000 clones, approximately 90% detected once. Material: peripheral blood, obtained in the third trimester of pregnancy. These receptors originate from a female donor with multiple sclerosis, enrolled in a pregnancy study. The CDR3 runs from the conserved cysteine through the conserved F or W. D genes are given only for firm matches. Part of the rows lack a size; the others show once, few, many or a class for expanded clones.

.	14	.	TRBJ2-1	TRBV4-2	CASSRTYLRDEQFF	TGTGCCAGCAGCAGAACTTATTTACGGGATGAGCAGTTCTTC
.	14	TRBD1	TRBJ1-2	TRBV10-2	CASSGEGARYGYTF	TGCGCCAGCAGTGGTGAGGGGGCGCGTTATGGCTACACCTTC
once	16	.	TRBJ1-1	TRBV18	CASSQNLRGRNTEAFF	TGTGCCAGCTCACAGAACCTTCGCGGCAGGAACACTGAAGCTTTCTTT
.	13	.	TRBJ2-5	TRBV6-5	CASSLRVRETQYF	TGTGCCAGCAGTCTCAGGGTACGGGAGACCCAGTACTTC
.	18	.	TRBJ1-5	TRBV21-1	CASSKGSWDRDSNQPQHF	TGTGCCAGCAGCAAAGGATCGTGGGACAGGGATAGCAATCAGCCCCAGCATTTT
.	15	TRBD2	TRBJ2-7	TRBV7-2	CASSLTSGTSYEQYF	TGTGCCAGCAGCTTAACTAGCGGTACCTCCTACGAGCAGTACTTC
.	15	TRBD2	TRBJ2-1	TRBV10-3	CASYSGTHPYNEQFF	TGTGCCTCCTATAGCGGGACCCACCCCTACAATGAGCAGTTCTTC
.	17	TRBD2	TRBJ2-1	TRBV27	CASSSYLLAGGPREQFF	TGTGCCAGCAGTTCCTATCTACTAGCGGGAGGGCCCCGGGAGCAGTTCTTC
.	15	.	TRBJ2-6	TRBV25-1	CASSEVQVFPNVLTF	TGTGCCAGCAGTGAAGTACAGGTTTTTCCCAACGTCCTGACTTTC
.	16	.	TRBJ1-2	TRBV28	CASRPYGRGLSYGYTF	TGTGCCAGCAGACCCTATGGACGGGGACTCAGCTATGGCTACACCTTC
.	12	.	TRBJ1-4	TRBV2	CASFRLDEKLFF	TGTGCCAGTTTTCGCCTAGATGAAAAACTGTTTTTT
few	15	TRBD1	TRBJ1-2	TRBV6-5	CASSYFGTGNYGYTF	TGTGCCAGCAGTTACTTTGGGACAGGGAACTATGGCTACACCTTC
.	14	TRBD1	TRBJ1-5	TRBV28	CASRTGDRPQPQHF	TGTGCCAGTCGAACAGGGGATCGTCCTCAGCCCCAGCATTTT
.	15	.	TRBJ2-1	TRBV4-1	CASSQERGSGNEQFF	TGCGCCAGCAGCCAAGAAAGGGGCTCAGGGAATGAGCAGTTCTTC
.	13	.	TRBJ2-7	TRBV2	CASSWGGGYEQYF	TGTGCCAGCAGTTGGGGGGGCGGATACGAGCAGTACTTC
.	16	.	TRBJ2-7	TRBV5-4	CASSFTPETGPYEQYF	TGTGCCAGCAGCTTTACCCCAGAGACAGGTCCCTACGAGCAGTACTTC
.	15	TRBD1	TRBJ1-4	TRBV4-1	CASSQATGGDEKLFF	TGCGCCAGCAGCCAGGCAACAGGGGGCGATGAAAAACTGTTTTTT
.	16	.	TRBJ1-5	TRBV2	CASSEGAAWVNQPQHF	TGTGCCAGCAGTGAGGGGGCAGCCTGGGTCAATCAGCCCCAGCATTTT
.	14	.	TRBJ2-3	TRBV30	CAWSGTAQGGTQYF	TGTGCCTGGAGTGGTACGGCCCAGGGGGGTACGCAGTATTTT
.	16	TRBD2	TRBJ2-1	TRBV6-6	CASSSLTSGGGGEQFF	TGTGCCAGCAGTTCGTTGACTAGCGGGGGAGGGGGTGAGCAGTTCTTC
.	14	TRBD1	TRBJ2-2	TRBV30	CASAGGPNTGELFF	TGTGCCTCGGCAGGGGGTCCCAACACCGGGGAGCTGTTTTTT
.	16	.	TRBJ1-1	TRBV18	CASSPRSRLQNTEAFF	TGTGCCAGCTCACCAAGATCCAGACTACAGAACACTGAAGCTTTCTTT
.	16	TRBD2	TRBJ2-3	TRBV7-6	CASGTGTSESTDTQYF	TGTGCCAGCGGAACTGGGACTAGCGAAAGCACAGATACGCAGTATTTT
.	17	TRBD2	TRBJ2-1	TRBV7-8	CASSLPSGGRSVNEQFF	TGTGCCAGCAGCTTACCTTCTGGCGGGAGATCGGTTAATGAGCAGTTCTTC
.	16	.	TRBJ2-7	TRBV9	CASSPLGGTGSYEQYF	TGTGCCAGCAGCCCCTTGGGGGGTACGGGCTCCTACGAGCAGTACTTC
.	15	TRBD1	TRBJ1-1	TRBV5-4	CASSHPTGGLTEAFF	TGTGCCAGCAGCCACCCTACAGGGGGTCTCACTGAAGCTTTCTTT
once	16	.	TRBJ2-3	TRBV9	CASSPRGGGETDTQYF	TGTGCCAGCAGCCCCCGGGGAGGGGGGGAAACAGATACGCAGTATTTT
.	14	.	TRBJ2-3	TRBV5-1	CASSFQTGPDTQYF	TGCGCCAGCAGCTTTCAGACAGGCCCCGATACGCAGTATTTT
.	14	TRBD1	TRBJ1-1	TRBV6-1	CATGQGARDTEAFF	TGTGCCACGGGACAGGGGGCGAGGGACACTGAAGCTTTCTTT
once	14	.	TRBJ1-5	TRBV7-2	CASSLAGSGQPQHF	TGTGCCAGCAGCTTAGCAGGCTCAGGGCAGCCCCAGCATTTT
.	16	TRBD2	TRBJ2-3	TRBV19	CASSPRGLAGTDTQYF	TGTGCCAGTAGTCCCCGGGGACTAGCGGGGACAGATACGCAGTATTTT
.	16	TRBD1	TRBJ2-2	TRBV4-1	CASSTRDRQNTGELFF	TGCGCCAGCAGCACAAGGGACAGACAGAACACCGGGGAGCTGTTTTTT
.	14	.	TRBJ2-3	TRBV7-6	CASSLGASADTQYF	TGTGCCAGCAGCTTAGGGGCTAGCGCGGATACGCAGTATTTT
.	15	TRBD1	TRBJ2-7	TRBV9	CASSPRDSSTYEQYF	TGTGCCAGCAGCCCTCGGGACAGCTCTACCTACGAGCAGTACTTC
once	14	.	TRBJ1-2	TRBV6-5	CASSYLDRNYGYTF	TGTGCCAGCAGTTACCTCGACAGGAACTATGGCTACACCTTC
.	14	TRBD2	TRBJ2-1	TRBV27	CASGIAGGTNEQFF	TGTGCCAGCGGAATAGCGGGAGGGACTAATGAGCAGTTCTTC
.	14	.	TRBJ1-4	TRBV4-1	CASSGGATNEKLFF	TGCGCCAGCAGCGGAGGGGCAACTAATGAAAAACTGTTTTTT
.	14	TRBD1	TRBJ2-7	TRBV7-9	CASSPRTGSHEQYF	TGTGCCAGCAGCCCTAGGACAGGGTCCCACGAGCAGTACTTC
.	15	.	TRBJ2-3	TRBV5-1	CASSPLADRGDTQYF	TGCGCCAGCAGCCCGCTGGCAGATAGGGGAGATACGCAGTATTTT
.	14	.	TRBJ2-1	TRBV7-9	CATAWGLSYNEQFF	TGTGCCACGGCGTGGGGCTTATCCTACAATGAGCAGTTCTTC